This T cell receptor beta chain originates from a study of breast tumors, draining lymph nodes, adjacent tissues. Findings and caveats of the study: Tumors had less TCR diversity than lymph nodes, more than nontumor tissue. Data fit most tumor T cells coming from lymph node, expanding in tumor. Luminal-like breast cancer showed significantly higher tumor–nontumor repertoire similarity than basal-like.

Details on this clonotype: Its specificity is unknown.

From germline, CDR1 is LNHDA and CDR2 SQIVND (reference sequence). Trimming shortened V by 7 bases and J by 8 bases, and 17 bases separated the two germline ends. This CDR3 region has 14 residues. TCRdb called the multiplex PCR reads again in MiXCR, with one record for every CDR3 protein. The sample lists some 150,000 distinct CDR3 sequences; about 33% were seen once. The lymph nodes were axillary draining lymph nodes from breast cancer patients. The V and J genes are TRBV19 and TRBJ1-4, with D perhaps matching TRBD1 (6 bases). The sequencing input was axillary lymph node tissue. The source is a female donor with breast cancer. Some clones in this sample may be carry-over from other donors' samples. DNA of the CDR3: TGTGCCAGTACCTTTTCGGGGGGCAAGGAAAAACTGTTTTTT. It specifies CASTFSGGKEKLFF.